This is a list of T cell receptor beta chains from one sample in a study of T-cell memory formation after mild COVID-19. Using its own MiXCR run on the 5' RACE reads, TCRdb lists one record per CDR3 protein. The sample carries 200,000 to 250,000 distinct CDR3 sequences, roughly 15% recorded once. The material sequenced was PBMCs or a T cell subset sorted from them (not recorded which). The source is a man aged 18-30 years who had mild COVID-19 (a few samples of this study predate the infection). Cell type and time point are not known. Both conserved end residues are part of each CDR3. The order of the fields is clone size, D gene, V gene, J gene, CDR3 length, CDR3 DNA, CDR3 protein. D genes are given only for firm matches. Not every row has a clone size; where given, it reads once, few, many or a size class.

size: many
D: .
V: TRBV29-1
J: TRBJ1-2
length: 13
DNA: TGCAGCGTTGAACGCCCCAGGAACTATGGCTACACCTTC
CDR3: CSVERPRNYGYTF

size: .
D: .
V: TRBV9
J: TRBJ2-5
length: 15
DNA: TGTGCCAGCAGCCCAGGGGAAGGCTCTCGGGAGACCCAGTACTTC
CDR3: CASSPGEGSRETQYF

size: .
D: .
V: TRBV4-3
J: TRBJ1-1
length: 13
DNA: TGCGCCAGCAGCCAAGACTACGTTGGGGAAGCTTTCTTT
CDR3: CASSQDYVGEAFF

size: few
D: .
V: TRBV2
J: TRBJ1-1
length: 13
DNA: TGTGCCAGCACCCGGGGCCCGGGGACTGAAGCTTTCTTT
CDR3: CASTRGPGTEAFF

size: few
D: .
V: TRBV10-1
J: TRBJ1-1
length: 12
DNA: TGCGCCAGCAGGGGGTTAAGCACTGAAGCTTTCTTT
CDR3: CASRGLSTEAFF

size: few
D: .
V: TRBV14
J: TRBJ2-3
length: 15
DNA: TGTGCCAGCAGCCTCATGAACAGGCACACAGATACGCAGTATTTT
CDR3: CASSLMNRHTDTQYF

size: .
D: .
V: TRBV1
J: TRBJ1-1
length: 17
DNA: TGCACCAGCAGCCAAGAGATCGTCGGGGAGGTCTTGTCTGAAGCTTTCTTT
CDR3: CTSSQEIVGEVLSEAFF

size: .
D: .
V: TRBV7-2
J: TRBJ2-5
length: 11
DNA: TGTGCCAGCAGCTTAGAAGAGAACCAGTACTTC
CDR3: CASSLEENQYF

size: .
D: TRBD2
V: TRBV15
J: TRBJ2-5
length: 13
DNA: TGTGCCACCAGGGGTAGCGGGGGAGAGACCCAGTACTTC
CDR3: CATRGSGGETQYF

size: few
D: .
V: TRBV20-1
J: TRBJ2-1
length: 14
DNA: TGCAGCCCCCGGGACGGTAGCTCCTACAATGAGCAGTTCTTC
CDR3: CSPRDGSSYNEQFF

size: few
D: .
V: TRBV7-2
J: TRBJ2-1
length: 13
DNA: TGTGCCAGCAGCGCCGATGTTGACAGGAAGCAGTTCTTC
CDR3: CASSADVDRKQFF

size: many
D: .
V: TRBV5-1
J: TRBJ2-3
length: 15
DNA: TGCGCCAGCAGCTTGGATCCCTCCGGCACAGATACGCAGTATTTT
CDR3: CASSLDPSGTDTQYF

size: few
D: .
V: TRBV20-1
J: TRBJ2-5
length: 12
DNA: TGCAGTGCTAGTAGGGCCCAAGAGACCCAGTACTTC
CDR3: CSASRAQETQYF

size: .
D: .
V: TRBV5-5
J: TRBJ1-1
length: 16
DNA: TGTGCCAGCAGCCGGACCTGGGTCCCCCAGAACACTGAAGCTTTCTTT
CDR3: CASSRTWVPQNTEAFF

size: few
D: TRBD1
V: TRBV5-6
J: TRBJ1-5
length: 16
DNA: TGTGCCAGCAGCTTGGGTTTGGGACAGGGTAATCAGCCCCAGCATTTT
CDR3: CASSLGLGQGNQPQHF

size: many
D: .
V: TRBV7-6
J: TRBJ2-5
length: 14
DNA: TGTGCCAGCAGCTTAGAATCTAGCGAAGAGACCCAGTACTTC
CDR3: CASSLESSEETQYF

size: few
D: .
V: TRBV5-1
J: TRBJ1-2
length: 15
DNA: TGCGCCAGCAGCTTGGCCGGCGGGGAAAACTATGGCTACACCTTC
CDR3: CASSLAGGENYGYTF

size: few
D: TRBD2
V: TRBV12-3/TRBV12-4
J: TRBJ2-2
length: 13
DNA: TGTGCCAGCAGTTTGACTAGCCCCGGGGAGCTGTTTTTT
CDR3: CASSLTSPGELFF

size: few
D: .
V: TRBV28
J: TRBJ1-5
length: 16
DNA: TGTGCCAGCAGTTTAAGTTTAAGAGGGGATGATCAGCCCCAGCATTTT
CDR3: CASSLSLRGDDQPQHF

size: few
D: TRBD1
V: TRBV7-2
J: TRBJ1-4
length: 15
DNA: TGTGCCAGCAGCAGCAGGGACAGCCCAAAGGGAAAACTGTTTTTT
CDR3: CASSSRDSPKGKLFF

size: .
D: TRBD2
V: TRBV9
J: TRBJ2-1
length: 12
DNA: TGTGCCAGCAGCGTAGTCGGGGGGGAGCAGTTCTTC
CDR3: CASSVVGGEQFF

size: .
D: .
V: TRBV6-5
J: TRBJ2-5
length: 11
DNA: TGTGCCAGCAAATATACGGGGGCCCAGTACTTC
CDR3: CASKYTGAQYF

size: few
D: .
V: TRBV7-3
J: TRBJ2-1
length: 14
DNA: TGTGCCAGCAGCATGGACGGAGGGTACAATGAGCAGTTCTTC
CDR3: CASSMDGGYNEQFF